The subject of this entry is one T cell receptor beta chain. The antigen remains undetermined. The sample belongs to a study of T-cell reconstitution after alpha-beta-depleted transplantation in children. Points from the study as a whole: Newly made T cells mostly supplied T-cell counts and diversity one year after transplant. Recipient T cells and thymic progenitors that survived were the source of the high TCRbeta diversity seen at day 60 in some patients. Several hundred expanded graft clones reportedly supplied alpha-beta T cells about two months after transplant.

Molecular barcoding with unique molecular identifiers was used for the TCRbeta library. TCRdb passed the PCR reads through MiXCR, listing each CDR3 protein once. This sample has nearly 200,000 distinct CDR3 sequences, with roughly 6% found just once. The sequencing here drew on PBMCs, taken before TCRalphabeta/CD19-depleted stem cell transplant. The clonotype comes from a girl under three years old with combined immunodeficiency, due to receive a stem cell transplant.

CDR3 DNA: TGTGCCAGCAGTTACTCGGTGATATCGGGAGGGTTTGACAATGAGCAGTTCTTC. This codes for CASSYSVISGGFDNEQFF. The chain recombines TRBV6-5 with TRBJ2-1; 8 bases line up with TRBD2. The V segment lost 0 bases and the J segment 5 bases; nucleotides outside the gene matches: 12. This CDR3 is 18 amino acids long. Germline V gives CDR1 MNHEY, CDR2 SVGAGI.